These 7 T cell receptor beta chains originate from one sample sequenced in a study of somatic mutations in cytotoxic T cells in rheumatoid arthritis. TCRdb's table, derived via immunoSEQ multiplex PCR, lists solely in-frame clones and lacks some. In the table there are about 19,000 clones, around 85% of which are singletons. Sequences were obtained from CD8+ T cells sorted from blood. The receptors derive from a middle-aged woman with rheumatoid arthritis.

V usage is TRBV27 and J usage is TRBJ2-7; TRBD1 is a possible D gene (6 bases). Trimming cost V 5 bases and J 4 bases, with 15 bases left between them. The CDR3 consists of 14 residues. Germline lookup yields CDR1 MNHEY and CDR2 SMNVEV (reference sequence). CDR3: CASSPSPDRYEQYF. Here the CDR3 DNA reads TGTGCCAGCAGTCCATCCCCCGACAGGTACGAGCAGTACTTC.

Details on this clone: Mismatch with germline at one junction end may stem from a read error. CDR3 nucleotide sequence: TGTGCCAGCATTGAACAGGCGAACACTGAAGCTTTCTTT. This codes for CASIEQANTEAFF. This chain links TRBV6-1 with TRBJ1-1, with D possibly matching TRBD1 (5 bases). The CDR3 has 13 amino acids. CDR1 and CDR2 from the germline V gene are MNHNS and SASEGT.

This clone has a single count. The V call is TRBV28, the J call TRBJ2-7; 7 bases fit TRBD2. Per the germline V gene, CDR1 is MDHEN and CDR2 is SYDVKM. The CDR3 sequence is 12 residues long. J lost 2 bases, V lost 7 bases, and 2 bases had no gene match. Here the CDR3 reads CASNSGTYEQYF. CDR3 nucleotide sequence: TGTGCCAGCAACAGCGGGACCTACGAGCAGTACTTC. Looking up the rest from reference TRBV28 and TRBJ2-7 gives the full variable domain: DVKVTQSSRYLVKRTGEKVFLECVQDMDHENMFWYRQDPGLGLRLIYFSYDVKMKEKGDIPEGYSVSREKKERFSLILESASTNQTSMYLCASNSGTYEQYFGPGTRLTVT.

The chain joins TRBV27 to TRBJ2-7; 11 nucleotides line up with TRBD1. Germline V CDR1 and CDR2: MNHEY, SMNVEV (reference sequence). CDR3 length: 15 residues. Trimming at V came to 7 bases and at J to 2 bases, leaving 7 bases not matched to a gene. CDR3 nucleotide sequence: TGTGCCAGCAAAACGGGACAGGGGGAAACCTACGAGCAGTACTTC. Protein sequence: CASKTGQGETYEQYF.

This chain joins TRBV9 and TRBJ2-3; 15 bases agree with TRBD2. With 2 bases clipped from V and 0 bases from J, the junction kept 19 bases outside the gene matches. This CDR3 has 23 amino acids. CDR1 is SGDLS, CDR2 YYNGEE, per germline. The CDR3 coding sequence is TGTGCCAGCAGCGTTAATTCCGGGACTAGCGGGGGGCTGGGAAGGCCTAGCACAGATACGCAGTATTTT. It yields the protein CASSVNSGTSGGLGRPSTDTQYF.

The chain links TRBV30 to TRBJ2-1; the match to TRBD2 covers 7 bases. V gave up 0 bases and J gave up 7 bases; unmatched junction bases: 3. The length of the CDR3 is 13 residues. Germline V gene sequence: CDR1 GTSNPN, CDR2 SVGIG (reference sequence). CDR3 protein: CAWSVGGSNEQFF. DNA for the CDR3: TGTGCCTGGAGTGTAGGCGGGAGTAATGAGCAGTTCTTC.

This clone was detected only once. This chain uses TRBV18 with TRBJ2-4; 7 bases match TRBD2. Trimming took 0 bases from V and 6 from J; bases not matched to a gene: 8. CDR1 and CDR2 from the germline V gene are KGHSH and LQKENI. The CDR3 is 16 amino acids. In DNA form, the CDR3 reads TGTGCCAGCTCACCACCCGGGGGGTGGCAGTCAAACATTCAGTACTTC. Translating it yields CASSPPGGWQSNIQYF.